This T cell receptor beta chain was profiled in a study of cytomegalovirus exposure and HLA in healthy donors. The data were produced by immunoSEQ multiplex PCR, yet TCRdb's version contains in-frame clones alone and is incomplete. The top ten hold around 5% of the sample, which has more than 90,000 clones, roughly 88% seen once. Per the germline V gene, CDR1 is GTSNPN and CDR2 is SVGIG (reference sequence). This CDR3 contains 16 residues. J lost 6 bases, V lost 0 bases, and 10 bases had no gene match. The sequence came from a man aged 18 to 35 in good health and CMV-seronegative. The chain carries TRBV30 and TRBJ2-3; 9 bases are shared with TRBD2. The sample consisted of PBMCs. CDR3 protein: CAWSVPSGGRSDTQYF. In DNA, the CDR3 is TGTGCCTGGAGTGTACCCAGCGGGGGGCGCAGCGATACGCAGTATTTT.